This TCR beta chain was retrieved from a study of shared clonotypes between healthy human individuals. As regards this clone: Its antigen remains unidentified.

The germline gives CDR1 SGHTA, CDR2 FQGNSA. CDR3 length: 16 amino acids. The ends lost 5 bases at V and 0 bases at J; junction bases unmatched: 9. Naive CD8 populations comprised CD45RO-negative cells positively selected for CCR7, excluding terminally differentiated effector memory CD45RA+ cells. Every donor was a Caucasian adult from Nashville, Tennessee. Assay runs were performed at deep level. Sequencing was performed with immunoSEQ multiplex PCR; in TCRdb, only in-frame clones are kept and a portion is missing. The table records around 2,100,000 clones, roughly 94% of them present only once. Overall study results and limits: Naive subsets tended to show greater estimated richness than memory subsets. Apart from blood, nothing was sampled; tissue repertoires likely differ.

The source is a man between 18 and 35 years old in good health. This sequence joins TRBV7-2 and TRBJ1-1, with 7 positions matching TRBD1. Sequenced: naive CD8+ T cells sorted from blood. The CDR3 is CASSAYPGQLNTEAFF. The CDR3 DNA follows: TGTGCCAGCAGCGCTTACCCGGGACAGTTGAACACTGAAGCTTTCTTT.